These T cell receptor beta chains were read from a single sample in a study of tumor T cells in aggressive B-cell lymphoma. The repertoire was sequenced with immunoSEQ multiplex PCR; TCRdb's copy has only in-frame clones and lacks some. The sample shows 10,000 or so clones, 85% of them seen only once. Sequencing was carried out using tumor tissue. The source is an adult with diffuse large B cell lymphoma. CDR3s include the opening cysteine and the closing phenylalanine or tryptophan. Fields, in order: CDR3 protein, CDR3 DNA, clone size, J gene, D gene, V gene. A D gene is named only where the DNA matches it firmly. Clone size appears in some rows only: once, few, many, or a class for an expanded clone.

CDR3aa: CASSVGGAPGELFF
CDR3nt: TGTGCCAGCAGCGTAGGGGGCGCCCCCGGGGAGCTGTTTTTT
abundance: -
j_gene: TRBJ2-2
d_gene: -
v_gene: TRBV9

CDR3aa: CASTPGTSGTYEQYF
CDR3nt: TGTGCCAGTACCCCCGGGACTAGCGGAACCTACGAGCAGTACTTC
abundance: -
j_gene: TRBJ2-7
d_gene: TRBD2
v_gene: TRBV19

CDR3aa: CASSLDRGGYNEQFF
CDR3nt: TGTGCCAGCAGCCTCGACAGGGGGGGATACAATGAGCAGTTCTTC
abundance: -
j_gene: TRBJ2-1
d_gene: TRBD1
v_gene: TRBV9

CDR3aa: CASSFHAPDYGYTF
CDR3nt: TGTGCCAGCAGTTTTCACGCCCCGGACTATGGCTACACCTTC
abundance: -
j_gene: TRBJ1-2
d_gene: -
v_gene: TRBV27

CDR3aa: CASSLEGGRTDTQYF
CDR3nt: TGTGCCAGCAGCTTGGAAGGCGGGAGAACAGATACGCAGTATTTT
abundance: -
j_gene: TRBJ2-3
d_gene: TRBD2
v_gene: TRBV5-8

CDR3aa: CASSPVYWQGPTDTQYF
CDR3nt: TGTGCCAGCAGCCCCGTGTATTGGCAGGGCCCCACAGATACGCAGTATTTT
abundance: -
j_gene: TRBJ2-3
d_gene: -
v_gene: TRBV7-2

CDR3aa: CASSTGQGADTQYF
CDR3nt: TGTGCCAGCAGTACGGGACAGGGGGCAGATACGCAGTATTTT
abundance: -
j_gene: TRBJ2-3
d_gene: TRBD1
v_gene: TRBV28

CDR3aa: CASSVDSYSGGELFF
CDR3nt: TGTGCCAGCAGCGTAGATTCTTACTCCGGCGGGGAGCTGTTTTTT
abundance: -
j_gene: TRBJ2-2
d_gene: -
v_gene: TRBV9

CDR3aa: CASSLRQGISSPLHF
CDR3nt: TGTGCCAGCAGCCTCAGACAGGGGATCTCCTCACCCCTCCACTTT
abundance: -
j_gene: TRBJ1-6
d_gene: TRBD1
v_gene: TRBV7-6

CDR3aa: CASSIWSSNQPQHF
CDR3nt: TGTGCCAGTAGTATCTGGAGCTCCAATCAGCCCCAGCATTTT
abundance: -
j_gene: TRBJ1-5
d_gene: -
v_gene: TRBV19

CDR3aa: CASSGGLAGAGKLFF
CDR3nt: TGCGCCAGCAGCGGGGGACTAGCGGGAGCCGGGAAGCTGTTTTTT
abundance: -
j_gene: TRBJ2-2
d_gene: TRBD2
v_gene: TRBV5-1

CDR3aa: CASSPGRRSSYEQYF
CDR3nt: TGTGCCAGTAGTCCCGGGAGGCGAAGCTCCTACGAGCAGTACTTC
abundance: -
j_gene: TRBJ2-7
d_gene: TRBD2
v_gene: TRBV19

CDR3aa: CASSSTTSGRRYEQYF
CDR3nt: TGTGCCAGCAGCTCGACTACTAGCGGGAGGAGGTACGAGCAGTACTTC
abundance: -
j_gene: TRBJ2-7
d_gene: TRBD2
v_gene: TRBV7-2

CDR3aa: CASTKTSGSYNEQFF
CDR3nt: TGCGCCAGCACCAAGACTAGCGGGAGTTACAATGAGCAGTTCTTC
abundance: -
j_gene: TRBJ2-1
d_gene: TRBD2
v_gene: TRBV5-1

CDR3aa: CASTEGDRGRTYEQYF
CDR3nt: TGTGCCAGCACCGAAGGGGACAGGGGGCGTACCTACGAGCAGTACTTC
abundance: -
j_gene: TRBJ2-7
d_gene: TRBD1
v_gene: TRBV2

CDR3aa: CASSLSPLASAYEQYF
CDR3nt: TGCGCCAGCAGCTTATCTCCGCTAGCGTCAGCCTACGAGCAGTACTTC
abundance: -
j_gene: TRBJ2-7
d_gene: -
v_gene: TRBV5-1

CDR3aa: CASSFSGRTDTQYF
CDR3nt: TGTGCCAGCAGCTTCAGCGGGAGGACAGATACGCAGTATTTT
abundance: -
j_gene: TRBJ2-3
d_gene: TRBD2
v_gene: TRBV5-4

CDR3aa: CASSTGGGGRTEAFF
CDR3nt: TGCGCCAGCAGCACCGGGGGCGGGGGGCGCACTGAAGCTTTCTTT
abundance: -
j_gene: TRBJ1-1
d_gene: -
v_gene: TRBV5-1

CDR3aa: CSVAGGDHYGYTF
CDR3nt: TGCAGCGTTGCAGGGGGAGATCATTATGGCTACACCTTC
abundance: -
j_gene: TRBJ1-2
d_gene: TRBD1
v_gene: TRBV29-1

CDR3aa: CASTDWSSYNEQFF
CDR3nt: TGTGCCAGCACCGACTGGAGCTCCTACAATGAGCAGTTCTTC
abundance: -
j_gene: TRBJ2-1
d_gene: -
v_gene: TRBV6-5

CDR3aa: CASSGLTGEQYF
CDR3nt: TGTGCCAGCAGTGGACTAACAGGGGAGCAGTACTTC
abundance: -
j_gene: TRBJ2-5
d_gene: TRBD1
v_gene: TRBV2

CDR3aa: CASSTYGQGAPVAFF
CDR3nt: TGTGCCAGCAGCACCTACGGACAGGGGGCTCCTGTAGCTTTCTTT
abundance: -
j_gene: TRBJ1-1
d_gene: TRBD1
v_gene: TRBV9

CDR3aa: CASSLGLGVMGNEQFF
CDR3nt: TGTGCCAGCAGCTTAGGACTAGGGGTAATGGGCAATGAGCAGTTCTTC
abundance: -
j_gene: TRBJ2-1
d_gene: -
v_gene: TRBV7-9

CDR3aa: CAWRTDRGRNYGYTF
CDR3nt: TGTGCCTGGCGAACCGACAGGGGACGGAACTATGGCTACACCTTC
abundance: -
j_gene: TRBJ1-2
d_gene: TRBD1
v_gene: TRBV30

CDR3aa: CASGRGRATTGELFF
CDR3nt: TGTGCCAGCGGGCGGGGGAGGGCCACCACCGGGGAGCTGTTTTTT
abundance: -
j_gene: TRBJ2-2
d_gene: TRBD2
v_gene: TRBV6-1

CDR3aa: CASSLDWAGRTLHF
CDR3nt: TGTGCCAGCAGCTTAGATTGGGCCGGAAGAACCCTCCACTTT
abundance: -
j_gene: TRBJ1-6
d_gene: -
v_gene: TRBV7-6

CDR3aa: CSAAVAQNQPQHF
CDR3nt: TGCAGCGCCGCGGTGGCCCAGAATCAGCCCCAGCATTTT
abundance: -
j_gene: TRBJ1-5
d_gene: -
v_gene: TRBV29-1

CDR3aa: CASSLTGAYNEQFF
CDR3nt: TGTGCCAGCAGTCTTACAGGGGCCTACAATGAGCAGTTCTTC
abundance: -
j_gene: TRBJ2-1
d_gene: TRBD1
v_gene: TRBV28

CDR3aa: CASNPNRDSYYGYTF
CDR3nt: TGTGCCAGCAACCCTAACCGGGACAGTTATTATGGCTACACCTTC
abundance: once
j_gene: TRBJ1-2
d_gene: TRBD1
v_gene: TRBV11-2

CDR3aa: CASSQDSRPPNTGELFF
CDR3nt: TGCGCCAGCAGCCAAGACTCGCGGCCCCCGAACACCGGGGAGCTGTTTTTT
abundance: once
j_gene: TRBJ2-2
d_gene: -
v_gene: TRBV4-3

CDR3aa: CASSLGGALKSRDEQFF
CDR3nt: TGTGCCAGCAGCTTAGGGGGTGCTTTAAAATCGCGGGATGAGCAGTTCTTC
abundance: -
j_gene: TRBJ2-1
d_gene: -
v_gene: TRBV7-9

CDR3aa: CAWSRDRLGDEQFF
CDR3nt: TGTGCCTGGAGCCGCGACAGGTTAGGGGATGAGCAGTTCTTC
abundance: few
j_gene: TRBJ2-1
d_gene: -
v_gene: TRBV30

CDR3aa: CASSPSPRLTDTQYF
CDR3nt: TGTGCCAGCAGCCCATCCCCGAGATTAACAGATACGCAGTATTTT
abundance: -
j_gene: TRBJ2-3
d_gene: -
v_gene: TRBV7-3

CDR3aa: CASSLGFQGQGTQYF
CDR3nt: TGTGCCAGCAGCTTAGGTTTCCAAGGTCAGGGGACCCAGTACTTC
abundance: -
j_gene: TRBJ2-5
d_gene: -
v_gene: TRBV7-2

CDR3aa: CAVLGQPTGEQYF
CDR3nt: TGTGCCGTCCTCGGACAGCCGACGGGCGAGCAGTACTTC
abundance: -
j_gene: TRBJ2-7
d_gene: -
v_gene: TRBV6-1

CDR3aa: CASSSSGRVKSYNEQFF
CDR3nt: TGTGCCAGCAGTTCGAGCGGGAGGGTAAAGTCCTACAATGAGCAGTTCTTC
abundance: -
j_gene: TRBJ2-1
d_gene: TRBD2
v_gene: TRBV28

CDR3aa: CASSSGGSTSGTYEQYF
CDR3nt: TGCGCCAGCAGCTCGGGAGGGTCGACTAGCGGCACCTACGAGCAGTACTTC
abundance: -
j_gene: TRBJ2-7
d_gene: TRBD2
v_gene: TRBV5-1

CDR3aa: CSVGGPTGELFF
CDR3nt: TGCAGCGTGGGGGGACCCACCGGGGAGCTGTTTTTT
abundance: -
j_gene: TRBJ2-2
d_gene: -
v_gene: TRBV29-1

CDR3aa: CASSLRQGNAEAFF
CDR3nt: TGTGCCAGCAGTTTGAGACAGGGGAACGCTGAAGCTTTCTTT
abundance: -
j_gene: TRBJ1-1
d_gene: TRBD1
v_gene: TRBV28

CDR3aa: CASSRDRQGTYEQYF
CDR3nt: TGCGCCAGCAGCCGAGATCGACAGGGCACCTACGAGCAGTACTTC
abundance: -
j_gene: TRBJ2-7
d_gene: TRBD1
v_gene: TRBV4-3

CDR3aa: CASSQVSQPQHF
CDR3nt: TGTGCCAGCAGTCAGGTCTCGCAGCCCCAGCATTTT
abundance: -
j_gene: TRBJ1-5
d_gene: -
v_gene: TRBV6-1

CDR3aa: CSVKGQGISGANVLTF
CDR3nt: TGCAGCGTCAAGGGACAGGGGATATCTGGGGCCAACGTCCTGACTTTC
abundance: -
j_gene: TRBJ2-6
d_gene: TRBD1
v_gene: TRBV29-1

CDR3aa: CAWFRTVVTEAFF
CDR3nt: TGTGCCTGGTTCCGGACAGTGGTCACTGAAGCTTTCTTT
abundance: -
j_gene: TRBJ1-1
d_gene: -
v_gene: TRBV30

CDR3aa: CASSLRATGLAARYGNEQFF
CDR3nt: TGTGCCAGCAGCTTAAGGGCAACTGGACTAGCGGCACGGTATGGCAATGAGCAGTTCTTC
abundance: -
j_gene: TRBJ2-1
d_gene: TRBD2
v_gene: TRBV5-4

CDR3aa: CASSLGHKIGSTAQYF
CDR3nt: TGCGCCAGCAGCTTAGGACATAAAATCGGGTCAACGGCCCAGTACTTC
abundance: once
j_gene: TRBJ2-5
d_gene: -
v_gene: TRBV5-1

CDR3aa: CSARTGPSTEAFF
CDR3nt: TGCAGCGCCAGGACAGGGCCTTCCACTGAAGCTTTCTTT
abundance: once
j_gene: TRBJ1-1
d_gene: TRBD1
v_gene: TRBV29-1

CDR3aa: CASSQARLGGGSANYGYTF
CDR3nt: TGCGCCAGCAGCCAAGCAAGGTTAGGAGGGGGCTCAGCTAACTATGGCTACACCTTC
abundance: -
j_gene: TRBJ1-2
d_gene: TRBD1
v_gene: TRBV4-1

CDR3aa: CASSPSRGNQPQHF
CDR3nt: TGTGCCAGCTCTCCCTCCAGGGGAAATCAGCCCCAGCATTTT
abundance: -
j_gene: TRBJ1-5
d_gene: -
v_gene: TRBV18

CDR3aa: CASSLGREKLFF
CDR3nt: TGCGCCAGCAGCTTGGGGAGGGAAAAACTGTTTTTT
abundance: -
j_gene: TRBJ1-4
d_gene: -
v_gene: TRBV5-1

CDR3aa: CASSPQVGMKTEQYF
CDR3nt: TGTGCCAGCAGCCCCCAGGTGGGCATGAAAACCGAGCAGTACTTC
abundance: -
j_gene: TRBJ2-7
d_gene: -
v_gene: TRBV7-2

CDR3aa: CASSLGWRTGNTIYF
CDR3nt: TGCGCCAGCAGCTTGGGCTGGAGGACTGGAAACACCATATATTTT
abundance: once
j_gene: TRBJ1-3
d_gene: -
v_gene: TRBV5-1